This T cell receptor (beta chain) was recovered during a study of brain T cells in children with intractable seizures. General study findings and limits: Viral specificity was inferred only from CDR3 similarity; HCMV serostatus was unknown.

Notes on this clone: Its matching antigen is unknown.

Pre-surgery treatment included at least one anti-epileptic drug. With V trimmed by 3 bases and J by 6 bases, 9 bases remained unmatched. Germline V gives CDR1 LGHDT, CDR2 YNNKEL (reference sequence). The CDR3 length is 17 residues. Measured with immunoSEQ multiplex PCR; TCRdb has only the in-frame clones, and not every one. The sample lists tens of thousands of clones; 94% were seen once. The V call is TRBV3-1 (or the pseudogene TRBV3-2), the J call TRBJ2-3, with 13 bases aligning to TRBD2. This clonotype originated in a boy younger than 18 with focal cortical dysplasia and intractable seizures. The specimen was peripheral blood, collected at surgery. This CDR3 reads CASSQRGLAGVADTQYF. The CDR3, as DNA: TGTGCCAGCAGCCAGAGAGGACTAGCGGGAGTGGCGGATACGCAGTATTTT.